The clone carrying this TCR beta chain was counted a few times. This record comes from a study of blood T cell repertoires in COVID-19. Study details: In each case, the material was cDNA or gDNA derived from T cells, B-cell-depleted T cells, or PBMCs.

CDR3 length: 13 amino acids. Germline V gene sequence: CDR1 SNHLY, CDR2 FYNNEI. Trimming shortened V by 3 bases and J by 4 bases, and 10 bases separated the two germline ends. This table comes from immunoSEQ multiplex PCR, and its TCRdb copy is limited to in-frame clones, with some not included. This table has about 180,000 clones, approximately 85% appearing once. The source of this sequence is a woman aged 18-35 years who had recovered from COVID-19. This chain joins TRBV2 and TRBJ2-7; D possibly corresponds to TRBD1 (5 bases). Input material: PBMCs or T cells enriched from blood (not recorded which). In DNA form, the CDR3 reads TGTGCCAGCAGTGAGGGCAGGGCGTACGAGCAGTACTTC. Translation gives CASSEGRAYEQYF.